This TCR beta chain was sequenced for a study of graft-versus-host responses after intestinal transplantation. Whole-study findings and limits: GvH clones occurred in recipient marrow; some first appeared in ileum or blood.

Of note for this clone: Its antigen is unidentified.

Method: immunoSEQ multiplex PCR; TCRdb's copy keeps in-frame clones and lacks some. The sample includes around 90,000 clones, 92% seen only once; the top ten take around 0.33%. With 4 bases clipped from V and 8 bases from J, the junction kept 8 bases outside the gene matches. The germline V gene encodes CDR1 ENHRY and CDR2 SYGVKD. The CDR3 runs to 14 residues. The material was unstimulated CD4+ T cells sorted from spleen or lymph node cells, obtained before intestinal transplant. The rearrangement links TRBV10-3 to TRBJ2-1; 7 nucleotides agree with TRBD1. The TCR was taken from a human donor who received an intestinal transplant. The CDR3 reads CAISATGTVDEQFF. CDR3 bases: TGTGCCATCAGTGCGACAGGGACGGTCGATGAGCAGTTCTTC.